This TCR beta chain was observed in a study of cytotoxic CD8 clonotypes in ibrutinib-treated CLL. Germline V gene sequence: CDR1 SGHAT, CDR2 FQDESV (reference sequence). Trimming took 2 bases from V and 0 from J, leaving 14 bases between them. The CDR3 runs 17 residues. TCRdb keeps only in-frame clones here, not all; method: immunoSEQ multiplex PCR. The data hold about 180,000 clones, with about four fifths observed a single time. The sequencing used PBMCs, collected after 24 months of ibrutinib treatment. The sequence was collected from a human donor with chronic lymphocytic leukemia. The chain employs TRBV11-1 and TRBJ2-1; perhaps TRBD1 as D (6 bases). CDR3 region: CASSLPRDRSSYNEQFF. The CDR3 nucleotides are TGTGCCAGCAGCTTACCGAGAGACAGGAGCTCCTACAATGAGCAGTTCTTC. The full variable domain, with the rest looked up from reference TRBV11-1 and TRBJ2-1, is EAEVAQSPRYKITEKSQAVAFWCDPISGHATLYWYRQILGQGPELLVQFQDESVVDDSQLPKDRFSAERLKGVDSTLKIQPAELGDSAMYLCASSLPRDRSSYNEQFFGPGTRLTVL.